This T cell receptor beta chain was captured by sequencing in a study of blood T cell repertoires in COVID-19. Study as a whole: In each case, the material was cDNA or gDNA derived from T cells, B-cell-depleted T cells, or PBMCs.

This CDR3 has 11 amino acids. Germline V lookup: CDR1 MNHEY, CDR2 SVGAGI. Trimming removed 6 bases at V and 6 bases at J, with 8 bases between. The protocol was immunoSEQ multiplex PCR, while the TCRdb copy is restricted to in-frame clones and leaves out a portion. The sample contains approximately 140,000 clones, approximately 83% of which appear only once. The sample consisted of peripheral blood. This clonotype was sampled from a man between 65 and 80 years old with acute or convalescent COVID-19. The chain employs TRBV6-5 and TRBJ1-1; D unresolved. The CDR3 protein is CASRASPEAFF. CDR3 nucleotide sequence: TGTGCCAGCAGAGCGTCACCTGAAGCTTTCTTT.